This record looks at one T cell receptor beta chain sequence and its context. The TCRbeta library incorporated unique molecular identifiers. Using its own MiXCR run on the PCR reads, TCRdb lists one record per CDR3 protein. Of more than 150,000 distinct CDR3 sequences detected, more than 6.5% appear once; the ten largest clones hold 3% to 3.5%. This specimen belongs to a study of T-cell reconstitution after alpha-beta-depleted transplantation in children. Looked up from germline, CDR1 is MNHEY and CDR2 is SVGAGI. This CDR3 contains 16 residues. V dropped 4 bases and J dropped 4 bases, with 20 bases sitting between them.

The chain has TRBV6-5 and TRBJ2-7, with TRBD2 as a possible D gene (5 bases). The material was PBMCs from the stem cell graft donor, obtained from the stem cell graft. The source is a human donor who donated a stem cell graft to a child with Wiskott-Aldrich syndrome. CDR3 amino acids: CASSFGSLVGDYEQYF. CDR3 bases: TGTGCCAGCAGTTTTGGGAGTTTGGTTGGGGATTACGAGCAGTACTTC.